The clone carrying this TCR beta chain was counted ten times or more. Its target is unknown. RNA transcripts were the template, and TCR beta CDR3 regions were amplified from them. The authors performed first-round RT-PCR with HTBI primers and then a second-round multiplex PCR. Each CDR3 protein is one row after TCRdb ran MiXCR on the multiplex PCR reads. This sample has 200,000 to 300,000 distinct CDR3 sequences, with 45% found just once. Moderate-to-severe activity, CAS at least 3, NOSPECS at least 4 and duration under 3 months characterized donors with ophthalmopathy. These data are taken from a study of Graves' ophthalmopathy and Graves' hyperthyroidism. Findings and limits, study-wide: Sensitivity of approximately 88% and specificity of around 80% were achieved when a 13-signature model separated ophthalmopathy from stable hyperthyroidism. Clonotypes were expanded in thyroid at above 0.001 frequency, and most also appeared in blood.

The sample comprised peripheral blood. The receptor comes from an adult man with Graves' ophthalmopathy.

In nucleotides, the CDR3 is TGCAGCGTTGGGACAGGGTCCTACGAGCAGTACTTC. It yields the protein CSVGTGSYEQYF. The chain is built from TRBV29-1 and TRBJ2-7, with 8 positions matching TRBD1. V lost 4 bases, J lost 1 base, and 0 bases stayed unmatched. The CDR3 runs to 12 residues. The germline V gene has CDR1 SQVTM and CDR2 ANQGSEA.